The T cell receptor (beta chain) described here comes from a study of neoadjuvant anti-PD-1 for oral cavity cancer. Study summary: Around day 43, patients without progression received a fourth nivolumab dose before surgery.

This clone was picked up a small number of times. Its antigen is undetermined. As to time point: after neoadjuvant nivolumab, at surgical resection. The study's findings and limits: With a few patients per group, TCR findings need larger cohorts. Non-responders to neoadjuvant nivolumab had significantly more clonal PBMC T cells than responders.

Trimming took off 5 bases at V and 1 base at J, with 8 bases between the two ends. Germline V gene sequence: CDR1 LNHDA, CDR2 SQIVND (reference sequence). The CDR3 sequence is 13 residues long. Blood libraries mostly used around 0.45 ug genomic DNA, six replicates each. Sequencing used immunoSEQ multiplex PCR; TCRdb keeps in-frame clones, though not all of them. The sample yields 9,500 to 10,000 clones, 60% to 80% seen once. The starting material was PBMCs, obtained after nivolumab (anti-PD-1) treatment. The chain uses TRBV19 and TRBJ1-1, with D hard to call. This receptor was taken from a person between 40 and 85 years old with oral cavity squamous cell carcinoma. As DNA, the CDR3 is TGTGCCAGTAGTTCGACGGCGAACACTGAAGCTTTCTTT. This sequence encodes CASSSTANTEAFF. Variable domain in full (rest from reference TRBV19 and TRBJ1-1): DGGITQSPKYLFRKEGQNVTLSCEQNLNHDAMYWYRQDPGQGLRLIYYSQIVNDFQKGDIAEGYSVSREKKESFPLTVTSAQKNPTAFYLCASSSTANTEAFFGQGTRLTVV.